Listed here are 22 T cell receptor beta chains from one sample, sequenced in a study of T cell clonality in common variable immunodeficiency. Study-wide results and caveats: Common variable immunodeficiency TCR beta sequences reportedly had fewer deletions and N-nucleotide insertions.

Clones were read by immunoSEQ multiplex PCR, and TCRdb kept only the in-frame ones, dropping some. The sample shows about 15,000 clones, and just under 5% sits with its ten largest clones. Their antigens are not known. Sample: peripheral blood mononuclear cells. The origin of the receptors is a human donor with common variable immunodeficiency.

As regards this clone: Read coverage stops 3 residues before the CDR3 terminus; the germline J gene supplies the remainder. The V call is TRBV11-2, the J call TRBJ2-7; perhaps TRBD1 as D (6 bases). The CDR3 runs to 14 residues. The germline gives CDR1 SGHAT, CDR2 FQNNGV. V shed 5 bases and J shed 3 bases, with 14 bases lying between them. CDR3 DNA (partial): TGTGCCAGCAGCCAGTACTACAGGGACTACGAG. This gives the protein CASSQYYRDYE. From start to end, the CDR3 is CASSQYYRDYEQYF.

On this clone: The CDR3 end lies 3 residues beyond the end of the read and is filled in from the germline J gene. V and J are TRBV5-1 and TRBJ2-1, with 8 bases matching TRBD2. With 3 bases clipped from V and 0 bases from J, the junction kept 5 bases outside the gene matches. This CDR3 is built from 16 residues. CDR1 is SGHRS and CDR2 is YFSETQ in the germline V gene. CDR3 DNA, as far as it was read: TGCGCCAGCAGCTCCCCCGGGGGGGGCTCCTACAATGAG. Protein product: CASSSPGGGSYNE. The whole CDR3 protein is CASSSPGGGSYNEQFF.

The covered CDR3 bases are TGTGCCAGCAGCGGACGGGACAACCATTACGAG. Protein sequence: CASSGRDNHYE. The whole CDR3 sequence reads CASSGRDNHYEQYF. The chain is built from TRBV5-4 and TRBJ2-7, with D possibly being TRBD1 (6 bases). Read coverage stops 3 residues before the CDR3 terminus; the germline J gene supplies the remainder. The germline V and J ends were trimmed by 4 bases and 4 bases, with 15 bases remaining between them. The germline V gene has CDR1 SGHNT and CDR2 YYREEE (reference sequence). CDR3 length: 14 amino acids.

Concerning this clone: The read ends 3 residues shy of where the CDR3 ends; the end is completed using the germline J gene. The chain joins TRBV4-2 to TRBJ2-2; maybe TRBD1 (6 bases). The V gene's germline CDR1 is LGHNA and CDR2 YNFKEQ. V was clipped by 4 bases and J by 5 bases, with 14 bases between them. The CDR3 length is 15 residues. The CDR3 loop is CASSPHSDRTGELFF. The covered CDR3 bases are TGTGCCAGCAGCCCGCACTCGGACAGAACCGGGGAG.

To note about this clone: The CDR3 goes on 3 residues after the read ends, and that part is filled in from the germline J gene. The chain has TRBV2 and TRBJ1-2; 12 positions agree with TRBD1. The CDR3 consists of 17 residues. Germline V gene data show CDR1 as SNHLY and CDR2 as FYNNEI. V gave up 4 bases and J gave up 3 bases; unmatched junction bases: 9. The covered CDR3 bases are TGTGCCAGCAGTGCCCCCGGGGGGACAGGGGGCCACTATGGC. Amino acid sequence: CASSAPGGTGGHYG. The CDR3 reads in full as CASSAPGGTGGHYGYTF.

The covered CDR3 bases are TGTGCCAGAAGCCTCCTAGGGCAGGGCCCCTACGAG. It is translated as CARSLLGQGPYE. The CDR3 as a whole reads CARSLLGQGPYEQYF. This chain connects TRBV5-3 to TRBJ2-7; TRBD1 is a possible D gene (5 bases). The CDR3 end falls 3 residues outside the read, so it is completed with the germline J gene. TRBV5-3 qualifies as an ORF whose function is uncertain. The CDR3 has 15 residues. Trimming shortened V by 4 bases and J by 2 bases, and 16 bases separated the two germline ends.

Comments on this clone: The missing CDR3 end, 3 residues past where the read stops, is filled in from the germline J gene. The J gene is TRBJ2-5, the V gene TRBV20-1, with 8 bases identical to TRBD2. CDR3 length: 17 amino acids. The junction had 17 bases not matched to a gene; V was cut back by 3 bases and J by 5 bases. The germline V gene has CDR1 DFQATT and CDR2 SNEGSKA (reference sequence). The CDR3 sequence is CSASRGGLFALGETQYF. CDR3 bases read: TGCAGTGCTAGTCGGGGGGGACTATTTGCTCTGGGGGAGACC.

With regard to this clone: The CDR3 end lies 3 residues beyond the end of the read and is filled in from the germline J gene. The chain is built from TRBV13 and TRBJ2-3; 10 bases line up with TRBD2. The junction had 6 bases not matched to a gene; V was cut back by 3 bases and J by 0 bases. The CDR3 is made up of 17 amino acids. Germline loops: CDR1 PRHDT, CDR2 FYEKMQ (reference sequence). CDR3 in amino acids: CASSFYISGGSTDTQYF. The DNA read from the CDR3 is TGTGCCAGCAGCTTCTATATTAGCGGGGGGAGCACAGATACG.

Regarding this clone: Read data end 3 residues before the CDR3 end; the end is taken from the germline J gene. The rearrangement joins TRBV19 to TRBJ2-1; D may be TRBD2 (6 bases). V lost 7 bases, J lost 3 bases, and 13 bases lay in between. The CDR3 has 14 amino acids. Per the germline V gene, CDR1 is LNHDA and CDR2 is SQIVND (reference sequence). The part of the CDR3 DNA that was read is TGTGCCAGTAACCGGGACTCATTCTACAATGAG. Its translation: CASNRDSFYNE. In full, the CDR3 reads CASNRDSFYNEQFF. Drawing the rest from reference TRBV19 and TRBJ2-1, the complete variable domain is DGGITQSPKYLFRKEGQNVTLSCEQNLNHDAMYWYRQDPGQGLRLIYYSQIVNDFQKGDIAEGYSVSREKKESFPLTVTSAQKNPTAFYLCASNRDSFYNEQFFGPGTRLTVL.

Regarding this clone: The read is 3 residues too short to cover the CDR3 end, so that end is filled in from the germline J gene. The rearrangement uses TRBV20-1 and TRBJ2-7, with a tentative D call TRBD1 (5 bases). This CDR3 region has 13 residues. V gave up 3 bases and J gave up 1 base, with 10 bases separating them. Germline V gene lookup returns CDR1 DFQATT and CDR2 SNEGSKA (reference sequence). The DNA read from the CDR3 is TGCAGTGCTAGTGATACAGGATCCTACGAG. Amino acids: CSASDTGSYE. The entire CDR3 reads CSASDTGSYEQYF.

In regard to this clone: The read ends 3 residues before the CDR3 terminus; that terminus is restored from the germline J gene. This chain links TRBV30 with TRBJ2-7; 8 positions match TRBD2. CDR1 and CDR2 (germline): GTSNPN, SVGIG (reference sequence). V trimming: 0 bases; J trimming: 1 base; junction bases outside the gene matches: 5. The CDR3 contains 15 residues. The CDR3 DNA, read in part, is TGTGCCTGGAGTGTAGGGCTAGCGGGTTCCTACGAG. It translates to CAWSVGLAGSYE. The CDR3 as a whole reads CAWSVGLAGSYEQYF. The variable domain in full, completed from reference TRBV30 and TRBJ2-7, reads SQTIHQWPATLVQPVGSPLSLECTVEGTSNPNLYWYRQAAGRGLQLLFYSVGIGQISSEVPQNLSASRPQDRQFILSSKKLLLSDSGFYLCAWSVGLAGSYEQYFGPGTRLTVT.

Judged by frequency, this clone is medium-sized. The read terminates 3 residues before the CDR3 end, so the remaining end is supplied by the germline J gene. The chain links TRBV13 to TRBJ2-4; maybe TRBD2 (6 bases). CDR3 length equals 14 residues. The V gene's germline CDR1 is PRHDT and CDR2 FYEKMQ (reference sequence). Trimming left V 3 bases short and J 9 bases short, with 15 bases between. The CDR3 bases that were read are TGTGCCAGCAGCTTCGGAGGGCCTCGAGGCATT. This sequence encodes CASSFGGPRGI. The whole CDR3 sequence is CASSFGGPRGIQYF. The full variable domain, rest sourced from reference TRBV13 and TRBJ2-4, is AAGVIQSPRHLIKEKRETATLKCYPIPRHDTVYWYQQGPGQDPQFLISFYEKMQSDKGSIPDRFSAQQFSDYHSELNMSSLELGDSALYFCASSFGGPRGIQYFGAGTRLSVL.

A note on this clone: The sequenced fragment ends 3 residues before the CDR3 boundary, so the rest is inferred from the germline J gene. V is TRBV11-3 and J is TRBJ1-1, with D uncertain. Looked up from germline, CDR1 is SGHNT and CDR2 is YENEEA. V lost 1 base to trimming and J lost 5 bases, with 8 bases between them. The CDR3 has 13 amino acids. CDR3 DNA (partial): TGTGCCAGCAGCTTAGGTAGCGGGACTGAA. Its translation is CASSLGSGTE. The CDR3 as a whole reads CASSLGSGTEAFF. Looking up the rest from reference TRBV11-3 and TRBJ1-1 gives the full variable domain: EAGVVQSPRYKIIEKKQPVAFWCNPISGHNTLYWYLQNLGQGPELLIRYENEEAVDDSQLPKDRFSAERLKGVDSTLKIQPAELGDSAVYLCASSLGSGTEAFFGQGTRLTVV.

Regarding this clone: With the read ending 3 residues before the CDR3 end, the germline J gene is used to fill in that end. This chain uses TRBV30 with TRBJ2-7; 8 bases match TRBD1. CDR1 and CDR2 (germline): GTSNPN, SVGIG (reference sequence). The junction had 6 bases not matched to a gene; V was cut back by 4 bases and J by 1 base. The CDR3 consists of 14 residues. The CDR3 region is CAWIGQGNSYEQYF. The DNA read from the CDR3 is TGTGCCTGGATTGGACAGGGAAATTCCTACGAG. The entire variable domain, with the rest obtained from reference TRBV30 and TRBJ2-7, is as follows: SQTIHQWPATLVQPVGSPLSLECTVEGTSNPNLYWYRQAAGRGLQLLFYSVGIGQISSEVPQNLSASRPQDRQFILSSKKLLLSDSGFYLCAWIGQGNSYEQYFGPGTRLTVT.

A word on this clone: Read sequence stops 3 residues before the CDR3 end, and the germline J gene provides the missing end. V is TRBV6-2 or TRBV6-3 and J is TRBJ1-5; 8 positions agree with TRBD1. This CDR3 spans 17 amino acids. The junction had 9 bases not matched to a gene; V was cut back by 5 bases and J by 0 bases. Germline V CDR1 and CDR2: MNHEY, SVGEGT. The part of the CDR3 DNA that was read is TGTGCCAGCAGTCCCTCCAGACAGGGGACTAGCAATCAGCCC. This sequence encodes CASSPSRQGTSNQP. The CDR3 in full is CASSPSRQGTSNQPQHF.

The CDR3 reads CAISRLASQETQYF. The DNA read from the CDR3 is TGTGCCATTTCAAGGTTGGCTAGCCAAGAGACC. The chain uses TRBV10-3 and TRBJ2-5; no clear D gene. The read halts 3 residues ahead of the CDR3 end, with the missing end drawn from the germline J gene. This CDR3 is built from 14 residues. Per germline, CDR1 ENHRY and CDR2 SYGVKD. V lost 9 bases and J 1 base, leaving 15 bases between the germline ends.

A note on this clone: The sequenced fragment ends 3 residues before the CDR3 boundary, so the rest is inferred from the germline J gene. The chain uses TRBV7-6 and TRBJ2-5; D uncertain. Germline CDR1 SGHVS, CDR2 FNYEAQ. The length of the CDR3 is 16 residues. Trimming took off 2 bases at V and 7 bases at J, with 20 bases between the two ends. CDR3 sequence reads: CASSLSSAVAGGTQYF. The CDR3 bases that were read are TGTGCCAGCAGCTTATCCAGTGCGGTGGCTGGCGGGACC.

As to this clone: With the read ending 3 residues before the CDR3 end, the germline J gene is used to fill in that end. The rearrangement joins TRBV5-1 to TRBJ1-1, with TRBD1 matching over 10 bases. V dropped 3 bases and J dropped 2; count of bases not matched to a gene: 4. CDR1 and CDR2 (germline): SGHRS, YFSETQ. This CDR3 contains 15 residues. The sequenced CDR3 bases are TGCGCCAGCAGCTCCGGGACAGGGGTCAACACTGAA. Its translation is CASSSGTGVNTE. The entire CDR3 sequence reads CASSSGTGVNTEAFF.

Concerning this clone: From the germline J gene comes the end of the CDR3, since the read stops 3 residues before it. The chain uses TRBV20-1 and TRBJ2-7; TRBD2 matches 8 bases. CDR1 and CDR2 (germline): DFQATT, SNEGSKA (reference sequence). Losses at the gene ends were 3 bases for V and 3 bases for J; bases not matched to a gene: 4. The CDR3 totals 13 residues. Partial CDR3 DNA: TGCAGTGCTAGCCCCGGGGGGGGCTACGAG. Its protein product is CSASPGGGYE. The complete CDR3 reads CSASPGGGYEQYF.

In regard to this clone: Read data end 3 residues before the CDR3 end; the end is taken from the germline J gene. This rearrangement joins TRBV28 to TRBJ2-2, with 7 bases matching TRBD1. The trim removed 2 bases at V and 5 bases at J, leaving 8 bases unmatched. This CDR3 is built from 16 residues. Germline V CDR1 and CDR2: MDHEN, SYDVKM. This chain's CDR3 is CASSLRGTEITGELFF. The DNA read from the CDR3 is TGTGCCAGCAGTTTAAGGGGGACAGAAATTACCGGGGAG.

Turning to this clone: Coverage ceases 3 residues before the CDR3 finishes, and the germline J gene fills in the end. The rearrangement links TRBV11-2 to TRBJ2-5, with D perhaps given as TRBD1 or TRBD2 (5 bases each). The CDR3 spans 13 residues. The germline V gene has CDR1 SGHAT and CDR2 FQNNGV. Trimming cost V 0 bases and J 6 bases, with 8 bases left between them. The CDR3: CASSLDREQTQYF. The CDR3 DNA, read in part, is TGTGCCAGCAGCTTAGACAGGGAGCAGACC.

About this clone: With the read ending 3 residues before the CDR3 end, the germline J gene is used to fill in that end. The chain has TRBV7-9 and TRBJ1-1; D might be TRBD1 (5 bases). The CDR3 totals 14 residues. The germline V gene has CDR1 SEHNR and CDR2 FQNEAQ (reference sequence). Trimming stripped 1 base from V and 4 bases from J, with 10 bases between. The CDR3 DNA, read in part, is TGTGCCAGCAGCTTAGGATGGGGGGGCACTGAA. It codes for CASSLGWGGTE. The complete CDR3 protein is CASSLGWGGTEAFF.